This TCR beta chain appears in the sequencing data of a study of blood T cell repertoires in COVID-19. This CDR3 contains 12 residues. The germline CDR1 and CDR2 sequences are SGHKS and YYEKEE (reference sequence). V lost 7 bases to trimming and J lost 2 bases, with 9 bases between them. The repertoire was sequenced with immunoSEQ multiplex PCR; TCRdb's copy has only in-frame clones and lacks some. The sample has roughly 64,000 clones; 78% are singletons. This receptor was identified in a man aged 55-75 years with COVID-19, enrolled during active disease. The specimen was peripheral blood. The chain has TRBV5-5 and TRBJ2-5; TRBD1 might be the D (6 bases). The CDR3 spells CASSRGQETQYF. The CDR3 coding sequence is TGTGCCAGCTCCAGGGGTCAAGAGACCCAGTACTTC. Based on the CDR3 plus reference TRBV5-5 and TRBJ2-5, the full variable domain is DAGVTQSPTHLIKTRGQQVTLRCSPISGHKSVSWYQQVLGQGPQFIFQYYEKEERGRGNFPDRFSARQFPNYSSELNVNALLLGDSALYLCASSRGQETQYFGPGTRLLVL.